Below are 22 T cell receptor beta chains sequenced from a single sample in a study of blood T cell repertoires in COVID-19. This table comes from immunoSEQ multiplex PCR, and its TCRdb copy is limited to in-frame clones, with some not included. The sample yields about 250,000 clones, almost 85% seen once. Sample: peripheral blood. Every receptor here comes from a man aged 50 to 59 with COVID-19, enrolled during active disease.

This chain uses TRBV6-1 with TRBJ1-2, with TRBD1 identical over 7 bases. The V and J ends lost 0 bases and 3 bases, in that order; junction bases with no gene match: 4. Germline V gene data show CDR1 as MNHNS and CDR2 as SASEGT. This CDR3 spans 15 amino acids. The CDR3 region is CASSEATGDDYGYTF. The CDR3 nucleotides read TGTGCCAGCAGTGAAGCTACAGGGGATGACTATGGCTACACCTTC.

This rearrangement joins TRBV30 to TRBJ2-7; D not resolved. V lost 1 base to trimming and J lost 0 bases, with 4 bases between them. This CDR3 is built from 12 residues. Germline CDR1 reads GTSNPN; CDR2 reads SVGIG (reference sequence). The CDR3 loop is CAWSDSSYEQYF. CDR3 nucleotides: TGTGCCTGGAGTGACAGCTCCTACGAGCAGTACTTC.

This chain connects TRBV18 to TRBJ2-2; no clear D gene. Germline lookup yields CDR1 KGHSH and CDR2 LQKENI. V lost 2 bases, J lost 5 bases, and 6 bases lay in between. The CDR3 sequence is 13 residues long. The CDR3 DNA is TGTGCCAGCTCACCAAGAGCAACCGGGGAGCTGTTTTTT. As protein: CASSPRATGELFF.

The V gene is TRBV15, the J gene TRBJ1-5, with 9 bases aligning to TRBD1. Looked up from germline, CDR1 is LNHNV and CDR2 is YYDKDF (reference sequence). The CDR3 extends over 18 amino acids. V lost 5 bases, J lost 2 bases, and 13 bases stayed unmatched. CDR3 bases: TGTGCCACCAGCGGTCCCGGGACAGGGATGGGGGGCAATCAGCCCCAGCATTTT. Translating it yields CATSGPGTGMGGNQPQHF. The full variable domain, completed using reference TRBV15 and TRBJ1-5, is DAMVIQNPRYQVTQFGKPVTLSCSQTLNHNVMYWYQQKSSQAPKLLFHYYDKDFNNEADTPDNFQSRRPNTSFCFLDIRSPGLGDTAMYLCATSGPGTGMGGNQPQHFGDGTRLSIL.

The chain has TRBV9 and TRBJ1-6; TRBD1 matches at 10 bases. Germline assignment: CDR1 SGDLS and CDR2 YYNGEE. The CDR3 runs 16 residues. V gave up 3 bases and J gave up 9 bases; unmatched junction bases: 9. The CDR3 nucleotides read TGTGCCAGCAGCGCCGACCCGACAGGGGGCTCTTCACCCCTCCACTTT. This gives the protein CASSADPTGGSSPLHF.

A few counts support this clone. This chain links TRBV9 with TRBJ2-1; perhaps TRBD1 as D (6 bases). This CDR3 spans 16 amino acids. Trimming stripped 4 bases from V and 0 bases from J, with 14 bases between. Germline assignment: CDR1 SGDLS and CDR2 YYNGEE. CDR3 DNA: TGTGCCAGCAGCCCTTCTGGGGGCCTCTCCTACAATGAGCAGTTCTTC. Translated, it gives CASSPSGGLSYNEQFF.

The chain combines TRBV10-3 with TRBJ1-6; D uncertain. Germline lookup yields CDR1 ENHRY and CDR2 SYGVKD. Trimming shortened V by 3 bases and J by 8 bases, and 14 bases separated the two germline ends. This CDR3 has 15 residues. CDR3 sequence reads: CAISEGSASDSPLHF. The CDR3 DNA is TGTGCCATCAGTGAAGGGAGCGCTTCTGATTCACCCCTCCACTTT.

The chain is built from TRBV3-1 (or the pseudogene TRBV3-2) and TRBJ2-1; 9 bases are a match to TRBD2. The trim removed 0 bases at V and 4 bases at J, leaving 4 bases unmatched. The CDR3 totals 16 residues. Germline CDR1 and CDR2: LGHDT and YNNKEL (reference sequence). The CDR3 here is CASSQDSGGPYNEQFF. CDR3 nucleotide sequence: TGTGCCAGCAGCCAAGACAGCGGGGGGCCGTACAATGAGCAGTTCTTC.

The V gene is TRBV6-5, the J gene TRBJ1-5, with D possibly being TRBD1 (5 bases). Deletions cut 7 bases from V and 0 bases from J, with 10 bases between. There are 14 residues in the CDR3. Germline CDR1 is MNHEY and CDR2 is SVGAGI. This CDR3 is CASNGADSNQPQHF. As DNA, the CDR3 is TGTGCCAGCAATGGGGCTGATAGCAATCAGCCCCAGCATTTT.

The chain employs TRBV18 and TRBJ2-7, with 9 bases that match TRBD1. With V trimmed by 3 bases and J by 6 bases, 18 bases remained unmatched. The CDR3 totals 18 residues. Germline CDR1 is KGHSH and CDR2 is LQKENI. The DNA for the CDR3 is TGTGCCAGCTCACCTTTAGGGACAGGGATTAACCCCCCCTCCGAGCAGTACTTC. It codes for CASSPLGTGINPPSEQYF.

The gene calls are TRBV7-8 and TRBJ2-7; 8 bases agree with TRBD2. The trim removed 5 bases at V and 6 bases at J, leaving 12 bases unmatched. This CDR3 is built from 15 residues. The germline CDR1 and CDR2 sequences are SGHVS and FQNEAQ. The CDR3 DNA reads as TGTGCCAGCAGCCCCCGGGGGGGGATGGGGGGCGAGCAGTACTTC. It translates to CASSPRGGMGGEQYF.

The DNA of the CDR3 is TGTGCCAGCAGCTTAGGAGGCACCGGGGAGCTGTTTTTT. This sequence encodes CASSLGGTGELFF. V gene TRBV7-9 combines with J gene TRBJ2-2; D is ambiguous. V dropped 1 base and J dropped 4 bases, with 4 bases sitting between them. From germline, CDR1 is SEHNR and CDR2 FQNEAQ (reference sequence). The CDR3 is made up of 13 amino acids.

This clone is a singleton in its sample. This CDR3 reads CAISESQNSYEQYF. The CDR3 nucleotides are TGTGCCATCAGTGAGTCTCAGAACTCCTACGAGCAGTACTTC. V and J are TRBV10-3 and TRBJ2-7; the D is unclear. The germline V and J ends were trimmed by 0 bases and 0 bases, with 6 bases remaining between them. CDR1 and CDR2 (germline): ENHRY, SYGVKD. The CDR3 runs to 14 residues.

The V and J genes are TRBV11-1 and TRBJ1-3; D is ambiguous. CDR3 length equals 15 residues. The germline gives CDR1 SGHAT, CDR2 FQDESV (reference sequence). Trimming took 3 bases from V and 1 from J, leaving 10 bases between them. CDR3: CASSLGEASGNTIYF. CDR3 in DNA: TGTGCCAGCAGCTTGGGTGAGGCTTCTGGAAACACCATATATTTT.

The V and J genes are TRBV19 and TRBJ2-7; 7 nucleotides line up with TRBD2. The length of the CDR3 is 13 residues. The germline V gene has CDR1 LNHDA and CDR2 SQIVND (reference sequence). The trim removed 3 bases at V and 6 bases at J, leaving 5 bases unmatched. The CDR3 protein is CASSMGGTLEQYF. The CDR3 DNA sequence: TGTGCCAGTAGTATGGGGGGGACTCTCGAGCAGTACTTC.

This sequence joins TRBV5-5 and TRBJ1-2; TRBD1 is a possible D gene (6 bases). This CDR3 region has 15 residues. Germline V gives CDR1 SGHKS, CDR2 YYEKEE (reference sequence). The V end was cut by 2 bases, the J end by 4 bases, with 15 bases between. The CDR3 region has the DNA TGTGCCAGCAGCTTCCGGCAGGGGCTTAGCTATGGCTACACCTTC. Protein sequence: CASSFRQGLSYGYTF.

CDR3 region: CASSPNRGTDTQYF. The CDR3 DNA reads as TGTGCCAGCAGCCCCAACAGGGGCACAGATACGCAGTATTTT. The V and J genes are TRBV7-9 and TRBJ2-3, with a possible D match to TRBD1 (6 bases). CDR1 is SEHNR and CDR2 is FQNEAQ in the germline V gene (reference sequence). V was trimmed by 5 bases and J by 1 base, leaving 10 bases between them. CDR3 length: 14 residues.

The chain carries TRBV7-9 and TRBJ2-3; possibly TRBD1 for D (6 bases). Germline V gene lookup returns CDR1 SEHNR and CDR2 FQNEAQ (reference sequence). The ends were cut back, 3 bases at V and 5 bases at J, with 15 bases in the middle. This CDR3 comprises 15 residues. CDR3 residues: CASSFSHRVKDTQYF. Here the CDR3 DNA reads TGTGCCAGCAGCTTTTCCCACAGGGTGAAAGATACGCAGTATTTT.

The V and J genes are TRBV19 and TRBJ1-4, with 9 bases aligning to TRBD1. This CDR3 has 16 residues. The V gene end was trimmed by 0 bases and the J gene end by 4 bases; junction bases not matched to a gene: 3. The germline V gene encodes CDR1 LNHDA and CDR2 SQIVND (reference sequence). The CDR3 is CASSIEQGAINEKLFF. The CDR3 coding sequence is TGTGCCAGTAGTATAGAACAGGGGGCGATTAATGAAAAACTGTTTTTT.

V is TRBV7-3 and J is TRBJ2-7; 11 bases are a match to TRBD2. The germline V gene encodes CDR1 SGHTA and CDR2 FQGTGA. The trim removed 5 bases at V and 5 bases at J, leaving 8 bases unmatched. CDR3 length equals 15 residues. The CDR3 here is CASSVSGGARDEQYF. The CDR3 nucleotides are TGTGCCAGCAGCGTTAGCGGGGGGGCCAGGGACGAGCAGTACTTC.

The chain joins TRBV2 to TRBJ1-1; D is ambiguous. CDR1 and CDR2 from the germline V gene are SNHLY and FYNNEI. V was trimmed by 2 bases and J by 3 bases, leaving 10 bases between them. CDR3 length: 14 residues. CDR3 sequence reads: CASSESGRDTEAFF. The CDR3 bases are TGTGCCAGCAGTGAAAGTGGGAGGGACACTGAAGCTTTCTTT.

The genes are TRBV18 and TRBJ2-7; 10 bases are shared with TRBD1. With 5 bases clipped from V and 5 bases from J, the junction kept 3 bases outside the gene matches. The CDR3 loop spans 13 amino acids. Per the germline V gene, CDR1 is KGHSH and CDR2 is LQKENI. This CDR3 reads CASSTGQGNEQYF. DNA of the CDR3: TGTGCCAGCTCAACGGGACAGGGGAACGAGCAGTACTTC.